The 10 T cell receptor beta chains given below trace back to one sample, sequenced in a study of T cells in Graves' hyperthyroidism and ophthalmopathy. Amplification of TCR beta CDR3 regions used RNA as the template. In the first-round RT-PCR of the TCR CDR3, the HTBI primer set was used. TCRdb reprocessed the multiplex PCR reads via MiXCR and lists one record per CDR3 protein. Among roughly 150,000 distinct CDR3 sequences listed, 9.4% were seen once. Specimen: blood. All receptors derive from a woman aged 18-29 years with Graves' hyperthyroidism that later progressed to Graves' ophthalmopathy.

This clonotype turned up a few times. J is TRBJ1-3 and V is TRBV20-1; D unclear. Germline lookup yields CDR1 DFQATT and CDR2 SNEGSKA (reference sequence). V lost 6 bases and J 3 bases, leaving 12 bases between the germline ends. This CDR3 spans 13 amino acids. CDR3 sequence: CSARHGVGNTIYF. As DNA, the CDR3 is TGCAGTGCCAGACACGGGGTTGGAAACACCATATATTTT.

This clonotype showed up many times. The CDR3 nucleotides read TGTGCCAGCAGCTCTACTAGCGGCCTCTCCTACGAGCAGTACTTC. Protein product: CASSSTSGLSYEQYF. The chain has TRBV2 and TRBJ2-7; TRBD2 matches at 8 bases. The CDR3 contains 15 residues. Trimming removed 6 bases from V and 0 bases from J; junction bases left unmatched: 7. Germline CDR1 SNHLY, CDR2 FYNNEI.

The table lists this clonotype with many counts. The rearrangement joins TRBV12-3 or TRBV12-4 to TRBJ1-4; D unresolved. Trimming pared 7 bases from V and 5 bases from J, leaving 8 bases between. The CDR3 consists of 12 residues. The CDR3 DNA follows: TGTGCCAGCACCATTGGAAATGAAAAACTGTTTTTT. Its translation: CASTIGNEKLFF.

This clonotype was seen ten or more times. The V and J genes are TRBV6-1 and TRBJ1-2, with D perhaps TRBD1 (5 bases). CDR1 is MNHNS, CDR2 SASEGT, per germline. CDR3 length: 12 residues. The V and J ends lost 6 bases and 8 bases respectively, with 13 bases between them. In DNA, the CDR3 is TGTGCCAGCAGCCGGGACGCGGCAGGCTACACCTTC. Translating it yields CASSRDAAGYTF.

The J gene is TRBJ2-7, the V gene TRBV6-1, with D unresolved. CDR3 size: 11 residues. The germline V and J ends were trimmed by 5 bases and 3 bases, with 5 bases remaining between them. Germline assignment: CDR1 MNHNS and CDR2 SASEGT. DNA of the CDR3: TGTGCCAGCAGTCCCGTCTACGAGCAGTACTTC. This gives the protein CASSPVYEQYF.

This clonotype was observed at least ten times. V gene TRBV12-3 or TRBV12-4 combines with J gene TRBJ2-2; D tentatively reads TRBD1 or TRBD2 (5 bases each). V was cut by 6 bases and J by 6 bases, with 17 bases left in between. The CDR3 has 15 amino acids. As DNA, the CDR3 is TGTGCCAGCAGAGGGACCCAAAGGTTATCCGGGGAGCTGTTTTTT. Translation: CASRGTQRLSGELFF.

This clonotype was seen ten or more times. This sequence joins TRBV6-1 and TRBJ2-7; no reliable D call. Germline CDR1 and CDR2: MNHNS and SASEGT. This CDR3 has 12 amino acids. The V end was cut by 3 bases, the J end by 3 bases, with 6 bases between. CDR3 DNA: TGTGCCAGCAGTGAGTTTGGCTACGAGCAGTACTTC. Translation gives CASSEFGYEQYF.

There are many counts of this clonotype. This sequence joins TRBV6-5 and TRBJ2-3, with 7 bases that match TRBD2. CDR3 length: 17 residues. J was trimmed by 0 bases and V by 2 bases; bases with no gene match: 8. Germline-derived CDR1 and CDR2 are MNHEY and SVGAGI. CDR3 protein: CASSYKASGASTDTQYF. Here the CDR3 DNA reads TGTGCCAGCAGTTACAAGGCAAGCGGGGCTAGCACAGATACGCAGTATTTT.

This chain connects TRBV10-3 to TRBJ2-7, with D maybe TRBD2 (5 bases). The germline V and J ends were trimmed by 7 bases and 2 bases, with 24 bases remaining between them. Germline loops: CDR1 ENHRY, CDR2 SYGVKD. The CDR3 has 17 amino acids. In DNA, the CDR3 is TGTGCCATCATGGACTCCTCCTTGGGTGTTCCAACCTACGAGCAGTACTTC. Translation gives CAIMDSSLGVPTYEQYF.

At least ten counts were recorded for this clonotype. The chain is built from TRBV29-1 and TRBJ1-1, with D maybe TRBD1 (6 bases). Between the trimmed V and J ends, which lost 3 bases and 1 base, there was a span of 15 bases. Per germline, CDR1 SQVTM and CDR2 ANQGSEA. The CDR3 is 15 amino acids. CDR3 nucleotide sequence: TGCAGCGTTGATAGTCGGTCGACAGGGAACACTGAAGCTTTCTTT. Translation: CSVDSRSTGNTEAFF.